The 14 T cell receptor beta chains listed next were all sequenced from one sample in a study of human versus mouse CDR3 diversity and MHC coevolution (dated by TCRdb to about 2017). Library method: the immunoSEQ multiplex PCR assay. This is the immuneACCESS table as TCRdb keeps it, with only in-frame sequences that have V and J called. A part of the clones is gone; compared with another copy, unresolved V genes explain less than half, and the rest is unexplained. The sample data list tens of thousands of clones, and under 95% of these were observed just once. Around 0.15% of the sample is taken by the ten largest. The sequencing input was naive CD4+ T cells from blood. The cell subset or site label corresponds to: CD45RO-negative CD62L-positive naive CD4 T cells. The receptors derive from a person aged 25 to 69 in good health.

V and J are TRBV6-1 and TRBJ2-1, with D tentatively TRBD2 (5 bases). CDR1 and CDR2 (germline): MNHNS, SASEGT. This CDR3 has 18 residues. Trimming cost V 4 bases and J 0 bases, with 19 bases left between them. The CDR3 is CASSGSSHGSSSYNEQFF. Here the CDR3 DNA reads TGTGCCAGCAGTGGATCTAGCCACGGGTCTAGCTCCTACAATGAGCAGTTCTTC.

This clone was detected a few times. DNA for the CDR3: TGTGCCAGCAGCTCTTGGGGACAGGGCGAGAACACTGAAGCTTTCTTT. It is translated as CASSSWGQGENTEAFF. The chain joins TRBV21-1 to TRBJ1-1; TRBD1, the table's D call, was not compared with the DNA. TRBV21-1 is annotated as a pseudogene. The CDR3 is 16 residues long.

The chain is built from TRBV2 and TRBJ2-4; D gene uncertain. The CDR3 covers 15 residues. In germline, CDR1 is SNHLY, CDR2 FYNNEI. V was pared by 5 bases and J by 0 bases, with 11 bases between. CDR3 amino acids: CASSTDLIAKNIQYF. The CDR3 DNA reads as TGTGCCAGCAGTACCGACTTGATAGCCAAAAACATTCAGTACTTC.

The rearrangement joins TRBV10-3 to TRBJ1-4, with 8 nucleotides matching TRBD1. The CDR3 consists of 14 residues. From germline, CDR1 is ENHRY and CDR2 SYGVKD. J lost 7 bases, V lost 3 bases, and 4 bases had no gene match. CDR3 sequence reads: CAISEGGTGEKLFF. CDR3 DNA: TGTGCCATCAGTGAAGGGGGGACAGGTGAAAAACTGTTTTTT.

This chain uses TRBV5-1 with TRBJ2-7, with a weak D call TRBD2 (5 bases). CDR3 size: 13 residues. Looked up from germline, CDR1 is SGHRS and CDR2 is YFSETQ. The ends were cut back, 4 bases at V and 4 bases at J, with 12 bases in the middle. CDR3 bases: TGCGCCAGCAGCGCCGGACGCGGGTACGAGCAGTACTTC. Protein: CASSAGRGYEQYF.

The V and J genes are TRBV15 and TRBJ2-1; D remains ambiguous. Trimming took 5 bases from V and 4 from J, leaving 21 bases between them. Germline CDR1 is LNHNV and CDR2 is YYDKDF (reference sequence). The CDR3 covers 17 residues. CDR3 coding DNA: TGTGCCACCAGCCGCGGCCGTAAGGAGCTAACATACAATGAGCAGTTCTTC. Amino acids: CATSRGRKELTYNEQFF.

This sequence joins TRBV6-1 and TRBJ1-3, with D perhaps TRBD1 (5 bases). Germline values: CDR1 MNHNS, CDR2 SASEGT. CDR3 length: 17 residues. Trimming cost V 6 bases and J 0 bases, with 18 bases left between them. As DNA, the CDR3 is TGTGCCAGCAGGGAAAATACAGGCCTTCACTCTGGAAACACCATATATTTT. This codes for CASRENTGLHSGNTIYF.

The chain uses TRBV28 and TRBJ1-5; 9 nucleotides line up with TRBD1. Germline assignment: CDR1 MDHEN and CDR2 SYDVKM. With 4 bases clipped from V and 0 bases from J, the junction kept 7 bases outside the gene matches. This CDR3 has 17 residues. For the CDR3, the DNA is TGTGCCAGCAGTTCACCGGGACAGGGTTATAGCAATCAGCCCCAGCATTTT. This sequence encodes CASSSPGQGYSNQPQHF.

V gene TRBV19 combines with J gene TRBJ2-7; possible D gene TRBD1, 5 bases. The CDR3 spans 17 residues. The germline gives CDR1 LNHDA, CDR2 SQIVND (reference sequence). V was trimmed by 6 bases and J by 0 bases, leaving 21 bases between them. The CDR3 nucleotides read TGTGCCAGTAGCCCGAGGCAGGGTCCCACAAGCTCCTACGAGCAGTACTTC. This codes for CASSPRQGPTSSYEQYF.

This chain links TRBV30 with TRBJ2-1; D might be TRBD1 (6 bases). CDR1 GTSNPN and CDR2 SVGIG come from the germline V gene (reference sequence). The CDR3 has 13 amino acids. In DNA, the CDR3 is TGTGCGCAGGATGGGGGCCCCTACAATGAGCAGTTCTTC. This sequence encodes CAQDGGPYNEQFF.

The chain combines TRBV19 with TRBJ1-2; 9 bases are shared with TRBD1. The CDR3 length is 14 residues. V trimming: 7 bases; J trimming: 6 bases; junction bases outside the gene matches: 9. In germline, CDR1 is LNHDA, CDR2 SQIVND (reference sequence). The CDR3 region is CASKTQGAQNGYTF. In DNA form, the CDR3 reads TGTGCCAGTAAAACACAGGGGGCGCAGAATGGCTACACCTTC.

V is TRBV18 and J is TRBJ1-4; TRBD1 aligns across 7 bases. V shed 0 bases, J shed 4 bases, and the junction held 2 bases outside the gene matches. The CDR3 consists of 15 residues. Germline-derived CDR1 and CDR2 are KGHSH and LQKENI. As DNA, the CDR3 is TGTGCCAGCTCACCACCGGGACAGTATAATGAAAAACTGTTTTTT. It is translated as CASSPPGQYNEKLFF. The full variable domain, with the rest looked up from reference TRBV18 and TRBJ1-4, is NAGVMQNPRHLVRRRGQEARLRCSPMKGHSHVYWYRQLPEEGLKFMVYLQKENIIDESGMPKERFSAEFPKEGPSILRIQQVVRGDSAAYFCASSPPGQYNEKLFFGSGTQLSVL.

The J gene is TRBJ2-5, the V gene TRBV30; possibly TRBD2 for D (6 bases). The CDR3 is 13 residues long. The V end was cut by 1 base, the J end by 5 bases, with 11 bases between. CDR1 and CDR2 (germline): GTSNPN, SVGIG (reference sequence). CDR3 loop: CAWSALAIETQYF. DNA for the CDR3: TGTGCCTGGAGTGCACTAGCTATTGAGACCCAGTACTTC. The full variable domain, in which reference TRBV30 and TRBJ2-5 provide the parts outside the CDR3, is SQTIHQWPATLVQPVGSPLSLECTVEGTSNPNLYWYRQAAGRGLQLLFYSVGIGQISSEVPQNLSASRPQDRQFILSSKKLLLSDSGFYLCAWSALAIETQYFGPGTRLLVL.

The chain joins TRBV7-5 to TRBJ1-5; the table's D gene call, TRBD1, was not cross checked with the DNA. TRBV7-5 is given as a pseudogene. The CDR3 contains 17 residues. The CDR3 bases are TGTGTCAGAAGCTCGCCGGGTGACAGGGGCTACAATCAGCCCCAGCATTTT. This translates into CVRSSPGDRGYNQPQHF.